The present entry profiles one T cell receptor beta chain with its context. The antigen remains unidentified. The data derive from a study of shared clonotypes between healthy human individuals. This CDR3 spans 13 amino acids. CDR1 and CDR2 from the germline V gene are SGHRS and YFSETQ. Deletions cut 6 bases from V and 4 bases from J, with 13 bases between. The study's findings and limits: Among the subsets, naive ones generally showed larger estimated richness than memory ones.

Several immunoSEQ plates held equal portions of the genomic DNA taken from each subset. Measured with immunoSEQ multiplex PCR; TCRdb has only the in-frame clones, and not every one. Of 1.4 million or so clones listed, about 98.5% are singletons. The V gene is TRBV5-1, the J gene TRBJ1-2; D gene unclear. What was sequenced was naive CD4+ T cells sorted from blood. Subset here: CD45RA+ positively selected. This TCR was recovered from a man under 40 in good health. The CDR3 DNA follows: TGCGCCAGCACCCTGGCGGGTAGCTATGGCTACACCTTC. Its protein is CASTLAGSYGYTF.